Each of the 18 T cell receptor beta chains below was sequenced from the same sample in a study of spatial heterogeneity in lung cancer. TCRdb itself ran the 5' RACE reads through MiXCR, one entry per CDR3 protein. The table shows roughly 5,000 distinct CDR3 sequences, with 3.5% to 5% occurring only once. The time point is: sample taken at primary tumor resection. The source was normal lung tissue next to the tumor, collected at surgery. The receptors were gathered from a male donor with early-stage non-small cell lung cancer.

By proportion, this clonotype is medium-sized. The V gene is TRBV5-1, the J gene TRBJ1-4; D not resolved. Germline CDR1 SGHRS, CDR2 YFSETQ. The CDR3 loop spans 16 amino acids. V dropped 2 bases and J dropped 5 bases, with 16 bases sitting between them. CDR3 amino acids: CASSFSSSPGNEKLFF. In nucleotides, the CDR3 is TGCGCCAGCAGCTTCTCCTCCTCTCCTGGGAATGAAAAACTGTTTTTT.

On this clonotype: The junction does not match germline at one end; this may be a read error. The gene calls are TRBV20-1 and TRBJ1-5, with 9 bases lining up with TRBD1. From germline, CDR1 is DFQATT and CDR2 SNEGSKA (reference sequence). This CDR3 has 15 amino acids. CDR3 nucleotides: TGCAGTGCTAGAGTTCTGGGACAGGGAGACCAACCCCGGCATTTT. Amino acids: CSARVLGQGDQPRHF.

In its sample, this clonotype ranks as medium-sized (0.01 to 0.1%). The chain recombines TRBV7-8 with TRBJ2-6; 9 positions match TRBD1. The junction had 8 bases not matched to a gene; V was cut back by 3 bases and J by 2 bases. This CDR3 comprises 18 residues. Germline V gene lookup returns CDR1 SGHVS and CDR2 FQNEAQ. In DNA form, the CDR3 reads TGTGCCAGCAGCTTCTCGGGACAGGGCGGTCCTGGGGCCAACGTCCTGACTTTC. Protein: CASSFSGQGGPGANVLTF.

In its sample, this clonotype is medium-sized. The J gene is TRBJ1-2, the V gene TRBV29-1, with 7 bases that match TRBD1. The CDR3 loop spans 12 amino acids. Trimming took 3 bases from V and 6 from J; bases not matched to a gene: 4. CDR1 SQVTM and CDR2 ANQGSEA come from the germline V gene. The CDR3 loop reads CSVEQGGNGYTF. CDR3 bases: TGCAGCGTTGAGCAGGGGGGTAATGGCTACACCTTC.

This clonotype was recorded many times. This chain joins TRBV18 and TRBJ2-1; 8 nucleotides line up with TRBD2. Germline trimming cut 5 bases from V and 8 bases from J; bases unmatched to any gene: 11. Germline V gene sequence: CDR1 KGHSH, CDR2 LQKENI. The CDR3 contains 15 residues. The CDR3 region is CASSSTSEIIDEQFF. In nucleotides, the CDR3 is TGTGCCAGCTCATCGACTAGCGAGATCATAGATGAGCAGTTCTTC. The full variable domain, completed using reference TRBV18 and TRBJ2-1, is NAGVMQNPRHLVRRRGQEARLRCSPMKGHSHVYWYRQLPEEGLKFMVYLQKENIIDESGMPKERFSAEFPKEGPSILRIQQVVRGDSAAYFCASSSTSEIIDEQFFGPGTRLTVL.

In this sample, this clonotype turned up many times. CDR3 in DNA: TGTGCCAGCAGCGCATTAGCGGGAGAAAGGCGCAATGAGCAGTTCTTC. Its translation: CASSALAGERRNEQFF. The V and J genes are TRBV11-2 and TRBJ2-1; 9 bases fit TRBD2. The junction had 11 bases not matched to a gene; V was cut back by 5 bases and J by 6 bases. CDR3 size: 16 residues. Germline CDR1 and CDR2: SGHAT and FQNNGV. Variable domain in full (rest from reference TRBV11-2 and TRBJ2-1): EAGVAQSPRYKIIEKRQSVAFWCNPISGHATLYWYQQILGQGPKLLIQFQNNGVVDDSQLPKDRFSAERLKGVDSTLKIQPAKLEDSAVYLCASSALAGERRNEQFFGPGTRLTVL.

This clonotype was counted at least ten times. The rearrangement links TRBV19 to TRBJ2-2, with a possible D match to TRBD1 (6 bases). CDR1 and CDR2 (germline): LNHDA, SQIVND (reference sequence). The CDR3 has 15 amino acids. Trimming cost V 4 bases and J 4 bases, with 13 bases left between them. CDR3 loop: CASSTGDWVTGELFF. CDR3 coding DNA: TGTGCCAGTAGTACAGGGGATTGGGTCACCGGGGAGCTGTTTTTT.

This clonotype is judged medium-sized (0.01 to 0.1%). V is TRBV9 and J is TRBJ2-5; D is ambiguous. CDR1 and CDR2 from the germline V gene are SGDLS and YYNGEE. This CDR3 spans 11 amino acids. Trimming took off 0 bases at V and 3 bases at J, with 0 bases between the two ends. The CDR3 DNA reads as TGTGCCAGCAGCGTAGAAGAGACCCAGTACTTC. It is translated as CASSVEETQYF.

This clonotype counts as large. This chain uses TRBV12-3 or TRBV12-4 with TRBJ2-2; the match to TRBD1 covers 8 bases. The CDR3 has 16 amino acids. Germline trimming cut 5 bases from V and 6 bases from J; bases unmatched to any gene: 11. The CDR3 DNA reads as TGTGCCAGCAGTCCTCCCGCAGGGGGCCCCCCCGGGGAGCTGTTTTTT. It is translated as CASSPPAGGPPGELFF.

This clonotype came up many times. The chain recombines TRBV30 with TRBJ1-6, with 9 bases identical to TRBD1. The CDR3 covers 15 residues. In germline, CDR1 is GTSNPN, CDR2 SVGIG (reference sequence). V was pared by 1 base and J by 5 bases, with 3 bases of the junction left unmatched. CDR3 sequence: CAWSAGDRDNSPLHF. The CDR3, as DNA: TGTGCCTGGAGTGCTGGGGACAGGGATAATTCACCCCTCCACTTT.

This clonotype was counted ten times or more. The chain is built from TRBV4-2 and TRBJ2-3; TRBD2 agrees at 10 bases. With V trimmed by 0 bases and J by 5 bases, 2 bases remained unmatched. In germline, CDR1 is LGHNA, CDR2 YNFKEQ. The CDR3 contains 15 residues. The CDR3 protein is CASSQDPSGGDTQYF. CDR3 nucleotides: TGTGCCAGCAGCCAAGATCCTAGCGGGGGAGATACGCAGTATTTT.

This clonotype is labeled as medium-sized (0.01 to 0.1%). The chain joins TRBV2 to TRBJ1-1; the D is unclear. The CDR3 spans 12 residues. The V end lost 6 bases, the J end lost 6 bases, and 11 bases lay between the germline ends. Per the germline V gene, CDR1 is SNHLY and CDR2 is FYNNEI. The CDR3 DNA reads as TGTGCCAGCAGGAGGGAACTTTCTGAAGCTTTCTTT. Encoded protein: CASRRELSEAFF.

This clonotype was counted many times. The genes are TRBV11-2 and TRBJ2-7; D not certain. Looked up from germline, CDR1 is SGHAT and CDR2 is FQNNGV. The CDR3 extends over 11 amino acids. V shed 3 bases and J shed 7 bases, with 7 bases lying between them. Here the CDR3 reads CASSFVEEQYF. In DNA, the CDR3 is TGTGCCAGCAGCTTCGTAGAAGAGCAGTACTTC.

This clonotype has ten or more counts. The chain couples TRBV20-1 to TRBJ1-1; D gene uncertain. The V end was cut by 3 bases, the J end by 11 bases, with 22 bases between. The CDR3 has 14 residues. Germline V lookup: CDR1 DFQATT, CDR2 SNEGSKA (reference sequence). CDR3 sequence: CSASDGGDRVRAFF. The CDR3 region has the DNA TGCAGTGCTAGTGATGGAGGTGACCGGGTGAGGGCTTTCTTT.

This clonotype has ten or more counts. The gene calls are TRBV5-1 and TRBJ2-3; TRBD2 is a possible D gene (6 bases). Germline V gene lookup returns CDR1 SGHRS and CDR2 YFSETQ. Trimming took 2 bases from V and 2 from J, leaving 9 bases between them. The CDR3 covers 14 residues. CDR3 coding DNA: TGCGCCAGCAGCTTCTCTAGCGTCACAGATACGCAGTATTTT. Translation: CASSFSSVTDTQYF.

This clonotype was detected many times. The rearrangement joins TRBV10-3 to TRBJ2-7; D is possibly TRBD1 or TRBD2 (5 bases each). V lost 2 bases to trimming and J lost 6 bases, with 17 bases between them. CDR3 length: 15 residues. Per the germline V gene, CDR1 is ENHRY and CDR2 is SYGVKD. The DNA of the CDR3 is TGTGCCATCAGTGAGCCCTCTTTTAGTGGGGGCGAGCAGTACTTC. Encoded protein: CAISEPSFSGGEQYF.

To note about this clonotype: With a much larger clone just one base away, this may be a read error. The V and J genes are TRBV7-2 and TRBJ2-7, with TRBD1 identical over 9 bases. CDR1 and CDR2 (germline): SGHTA, FQGNSA. CDR3 length: 15 residues. The CDR3 reads CACSLGQGQVYEQYF. Here the CDR3 DNA reads TGTGCCTGCAGCTTAGGACAGGGGCAAGTATACGAGCAGTACTTC.

Notes on this clonotype: A much bigger clone sits one base away, suggesting this may be a read error. This chain uses TRBV21-1 with TRBJ1-5; the listed D gene, TRBD1, was not tested against the DNA. TRBV21-1 represents a pseudogene. This CDR3 has 14 amino acids. The CDR3 DNA sequence: TGTACCAGCAGCTCTGATCCGGGGGAACAGCCCCAGCATTTT. This sequence encodes CTSSSDPGEQPQHF.